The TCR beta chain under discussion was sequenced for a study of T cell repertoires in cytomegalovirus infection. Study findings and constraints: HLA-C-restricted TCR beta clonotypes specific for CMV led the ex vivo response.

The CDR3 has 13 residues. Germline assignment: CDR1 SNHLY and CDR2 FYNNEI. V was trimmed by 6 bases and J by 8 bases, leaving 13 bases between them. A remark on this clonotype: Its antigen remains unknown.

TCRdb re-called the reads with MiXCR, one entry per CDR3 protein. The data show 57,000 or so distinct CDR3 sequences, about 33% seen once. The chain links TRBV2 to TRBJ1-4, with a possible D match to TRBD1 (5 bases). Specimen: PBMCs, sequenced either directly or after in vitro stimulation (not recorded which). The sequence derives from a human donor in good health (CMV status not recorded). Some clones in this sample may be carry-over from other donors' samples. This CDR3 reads CASRTGLSEKLFF. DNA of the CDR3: TGTGCCAGCAGAACGGGACTCTCCGAAAAACTGTTTTTT.